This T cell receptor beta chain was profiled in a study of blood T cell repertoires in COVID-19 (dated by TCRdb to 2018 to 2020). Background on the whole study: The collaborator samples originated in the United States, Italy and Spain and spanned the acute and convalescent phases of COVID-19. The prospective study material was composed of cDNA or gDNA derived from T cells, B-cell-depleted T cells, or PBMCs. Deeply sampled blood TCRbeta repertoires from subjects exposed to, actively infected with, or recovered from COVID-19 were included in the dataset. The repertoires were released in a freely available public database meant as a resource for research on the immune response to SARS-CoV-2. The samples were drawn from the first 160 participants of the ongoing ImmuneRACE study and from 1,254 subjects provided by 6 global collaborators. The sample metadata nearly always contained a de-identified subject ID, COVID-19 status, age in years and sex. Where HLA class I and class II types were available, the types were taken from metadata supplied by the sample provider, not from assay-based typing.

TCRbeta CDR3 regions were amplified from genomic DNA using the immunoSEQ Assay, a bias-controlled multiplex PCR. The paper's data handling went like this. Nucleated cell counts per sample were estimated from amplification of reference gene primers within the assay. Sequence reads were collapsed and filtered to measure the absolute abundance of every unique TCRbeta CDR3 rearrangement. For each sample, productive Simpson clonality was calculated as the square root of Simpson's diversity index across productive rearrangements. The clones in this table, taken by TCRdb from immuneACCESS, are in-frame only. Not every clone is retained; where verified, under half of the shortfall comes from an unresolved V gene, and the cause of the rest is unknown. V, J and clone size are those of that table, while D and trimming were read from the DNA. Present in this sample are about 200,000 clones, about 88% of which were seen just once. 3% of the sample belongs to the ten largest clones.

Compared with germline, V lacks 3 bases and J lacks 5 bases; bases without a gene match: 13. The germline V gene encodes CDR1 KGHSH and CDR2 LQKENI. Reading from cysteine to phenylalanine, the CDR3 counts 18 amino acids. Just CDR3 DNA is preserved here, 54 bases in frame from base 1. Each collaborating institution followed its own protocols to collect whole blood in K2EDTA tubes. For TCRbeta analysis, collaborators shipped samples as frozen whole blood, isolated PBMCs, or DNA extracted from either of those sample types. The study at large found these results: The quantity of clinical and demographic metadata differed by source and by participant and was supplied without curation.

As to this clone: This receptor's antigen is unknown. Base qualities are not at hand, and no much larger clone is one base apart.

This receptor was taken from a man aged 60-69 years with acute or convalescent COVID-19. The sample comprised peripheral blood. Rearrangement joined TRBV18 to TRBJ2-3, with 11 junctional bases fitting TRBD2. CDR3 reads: CASSPNGLAGGLGDTQYF. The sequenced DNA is TGTGCCAGCTCACCGAACGGCTTAGCGGGGGGGCTAGGAGATACGCAGTATTTT.